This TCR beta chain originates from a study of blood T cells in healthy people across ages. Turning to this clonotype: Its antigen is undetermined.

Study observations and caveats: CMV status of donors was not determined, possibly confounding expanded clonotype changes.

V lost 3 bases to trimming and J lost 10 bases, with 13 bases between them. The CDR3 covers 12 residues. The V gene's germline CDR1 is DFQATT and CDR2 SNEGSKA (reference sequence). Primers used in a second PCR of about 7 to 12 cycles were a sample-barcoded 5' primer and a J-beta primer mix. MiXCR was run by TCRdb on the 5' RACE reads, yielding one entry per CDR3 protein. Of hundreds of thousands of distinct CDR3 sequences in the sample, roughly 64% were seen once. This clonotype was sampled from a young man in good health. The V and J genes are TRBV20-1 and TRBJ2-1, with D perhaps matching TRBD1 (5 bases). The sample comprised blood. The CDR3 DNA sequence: TGCAGTGCTAGCGTGGGGAAGGGGGAGCAGTTCTTC. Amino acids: CSASVGKGEQFF.